This T cell receptor (beta chain) was found in a study of blood T cell repertoires in COVID-19. Looking at the study overall: PBMCs, B-cell-depleted T cells, or T cells provided the cDNA or gDNA that made up the material.

The CDR3 loop spans 14 amino acids. Trimming removed 5 bases at V and 4 bases at J, with 15 bases between. Germline CDR1 is SGHRS and CDR2 is YFSETQ. In the study's own analysis: Quantification of nucleated cells was approximated via reference gene primer amplification. The method was immunoSEQ multiplex PCR; TCRdb's version includes in-frame clones alone and lacks a portion of them. That table gives V, J and clone size, and the DNA gave D and trimming. The sample carries 200,000 to 250,000 clones, around 83% recorded once. This chain joins TRBV5-1 and TRBJ1-1; D perhaps matches TRBD1 (6 bases). The specimen sequenced was peripheral blood. The receptor was derived from a man aged 45-60 years with active or convalescent COVID-19. DNA of the CDR3: TGCGCCAGCAGTTTACAGGGAGGGAGCACTGAAGCTTTCTTT. It specifies CASSLQGGSTEAFF.